This TCR beta chain was captured in a study of cytomegalovirus exposure and HLA in healthy donors. The J segment lost 5 bases and the V segment lost 6 bases, leaving 33 bases of the junction unmatched. Per the germline V gene, CDR1 is SQVTM and CDR2 is ANQGSEA. This CDR3 is built from 21 residues. PCR employed 60 Vbeta and 13 Jbeta primers. Method: immunoSEQ multiplex PCR; TCRdb's copy keeps in-frame clones and lacks some. Altogether roughly 110,000 clones are present, 60% to 85% being singletons, with the ten largest covering less than 3.5%. The rearrangement links TRBV29-1 to TRBJ1-2, with TRBD1 identical over 7 bases. This clonotype was sampled from a female donor in good health and CMV-seronegative. Sequenced: PBMCs. The CDR3 DNA is TGCAGCGTCGTGAGGGGGCCCGGCGATTGGGAGGATCCCGCGATCTATTATGGCTACACCTTC. Protein: CSVVRGPGDWEDPAIYYGYTF.